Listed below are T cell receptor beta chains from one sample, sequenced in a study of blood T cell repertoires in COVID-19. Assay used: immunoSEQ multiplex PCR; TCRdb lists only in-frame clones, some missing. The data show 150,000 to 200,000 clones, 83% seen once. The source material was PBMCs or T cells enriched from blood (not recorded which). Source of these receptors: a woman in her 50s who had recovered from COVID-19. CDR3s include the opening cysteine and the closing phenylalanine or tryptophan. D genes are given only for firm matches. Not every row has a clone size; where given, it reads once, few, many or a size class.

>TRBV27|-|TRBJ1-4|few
CASSSRRDEKLFF
TGTGCCAGCAGTAGCCGACGGGATGAAAAACTGTTTTTT
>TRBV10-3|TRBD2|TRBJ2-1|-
CAISPAGGLNEQFF
TGTGCCATCAGCCCAGCGGGGGGGCTTAATGAGCAGTTCTTC
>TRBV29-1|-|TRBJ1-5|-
CSVGYSSNQPQHF
TGCAGCGTTGGGTATAGTAGCAATCAGCCCCAGCATTTT
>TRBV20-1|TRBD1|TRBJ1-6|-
CSAPGQARLHF
TGCAGTGCACCTGGACAGGCTCGCCTCCACTTT
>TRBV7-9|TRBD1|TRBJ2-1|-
CASSRGTGMSASLYNEQFF
TGTGCCAGCAGCCGCGGGACAGGGATGAGTGCGTCTTTGTACAATGAGCAGTTCTTC
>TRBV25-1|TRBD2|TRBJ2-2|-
CASGLAGVGTGELFF
TGTGCCAGTGGACTAGCGGGAGTCGGCACCGGGGAGCTGTTTTTT
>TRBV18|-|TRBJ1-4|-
CASSPGLGGGSEKLFF
TGTGCCAGCTCACCGGGCCTTGGGGGAGGTTCTGAAAAACTGTTTTTT
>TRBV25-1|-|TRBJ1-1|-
CASTEQGPRAFF
TGTGCCAGCACCGAACAGGGTCCGAGAGCTTTCTTT
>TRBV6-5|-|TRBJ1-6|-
CASSYGGARDSPLHF
TGTGCCAGCAGTTATGGCGGAGCCCGGGATTCACCCCTCCACTTT
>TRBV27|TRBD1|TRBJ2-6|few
CASSFGSGQAPGANVLTF
TGTGCCAGCAGCTTTGGCTCGGGACAGGCCCCTGGGGCCAACGTCCTGACTTTC
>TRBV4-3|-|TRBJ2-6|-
CASSPIMTGASGANVLTF
TGCGCCAGCAGCCCTATCATGACAGGCGCGTCTGGGGCCAACGTCCTGACTTTC
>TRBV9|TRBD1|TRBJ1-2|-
CASSVRQGVKDGYTF
TGTGCCAGCAGCGTAAGACAGGGGGTTAAAGATGGCTACACCTTC
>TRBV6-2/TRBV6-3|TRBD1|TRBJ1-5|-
CASSGTGGIVNQPQHF
TGTGCCAGCAGTGGTACAGGGGGAATTGTCAATCAGCCCCAGCATTTT
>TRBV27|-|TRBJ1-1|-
CASSLGQQNTEAFF
TGTGCCAGCAGTTTGGGACAACAGAACACTGAAGCTTTCTTT
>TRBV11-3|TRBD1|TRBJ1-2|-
CASSGAPGGVYGYTF
TGTGCCAGCAGTGGGGCCCCAGGGGGCGTCTATGGCTACACCTTC
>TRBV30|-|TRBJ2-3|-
CAWSVLRGDTQYF
TGTGCCTGGAGTGTACTTCGAGGTGATACGCAGTATTTT
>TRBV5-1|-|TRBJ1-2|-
CASSSGLGYTF
TGCGCCAGCAGCTCGGGGTTAGGCTACACCTTC
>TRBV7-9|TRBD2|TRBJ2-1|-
CASFMAGGRDEQFF
TGTGCCAGCTTCATGGCGGGAGGGCGGGATGAGCAGTTCTTC
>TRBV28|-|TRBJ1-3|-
CASSNAEQGINTIYF
TGTGCCAGCAGCAATGCCGAACAGGGAATAAACACCATATATTTT
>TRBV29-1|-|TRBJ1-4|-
CSVYKNEKLFF
TGCAGCGTTTACAAAAATGAAAAACTGTTTTTT
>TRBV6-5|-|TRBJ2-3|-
CASRRGPYTDTQYF
TGTGCCAGCAGGCGGGGGCCATACACAGATACGCAGTATTTT
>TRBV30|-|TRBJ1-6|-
CAWSNSYNSPLHF
TGTGCCTGGTCGAACAGTTATAATTCACCCCTCCACTTT
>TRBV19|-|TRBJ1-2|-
CASRHPRTDNLNYGYTF
TGTGCCAGTAGACACCCTAGGACAGACAACCTTAACTATGGCTACACCTTC
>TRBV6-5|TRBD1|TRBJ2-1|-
CASADRVGDEQFF
TGTGCCTCCGCGGACAGGGTTGGGGATGAGCAGTTCTTC
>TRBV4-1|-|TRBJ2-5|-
CASSSRQWETQYF
TGCGCCAGCAGCTCCCGACAGTGGGAGACCCAGTACTTC
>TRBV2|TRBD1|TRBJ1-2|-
CASHRGRDYGYTF
TGTGCCAGCCACAGGGGAAGGGACTATGGCTACACCTTC
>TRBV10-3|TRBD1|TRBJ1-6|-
CAISTGGSPLHF
TGTGCCATCAGTACAGGGGGCTCACCCCTCCACTTT
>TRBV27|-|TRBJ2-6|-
CASRLLSGANVLTF
TGTGCCAGCAGACTTCTCTCTGGGGCCAACGTCCTGACTTTC
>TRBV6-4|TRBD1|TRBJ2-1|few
CASSRDRGDEQFF
TGTGCCAGCAGCCGGGACAGGGGCGATGAGCAGTTCTTC
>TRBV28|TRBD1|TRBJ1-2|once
CASSLDRVKGYTF
TGTGCCAGCAGTTTAGACAGGGTAAAGGGCTACACCTTC
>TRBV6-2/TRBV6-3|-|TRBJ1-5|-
CASSYAGGKAQHF
TGTGCCAGCAGTTACGCGGGGGGGAAGGCCCAGCATTTT
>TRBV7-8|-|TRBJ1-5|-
CASSFIQGRPQPQHF
TGTGCCAGCAGCTTTATACAGGGACGGCCTCAGCCCCAGCATTTT
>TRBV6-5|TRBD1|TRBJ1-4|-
CASSQGALKLFF
TGTGCCAGCAGTCAGGGGGCCTTGAAACTGTTTTTT
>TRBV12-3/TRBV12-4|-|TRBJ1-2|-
CASSNGRSYTF
TGTGCCAGCAGTAACGGTAGAAGCTACACCTTC
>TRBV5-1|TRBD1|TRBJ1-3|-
CASSLGTGGLSGNTIYF
TGCGCCAGCAGCTTGGGGACAGGGGGACTCTCTGGAAACACCATATATTTT
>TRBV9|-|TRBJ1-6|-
CASSVQSDYNSPLHF
TGTGCCAGCAGCGTACAGTCAGATTATAATTCACCCCTCCACTTT
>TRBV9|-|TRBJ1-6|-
CASSTRQVNNSPLHF
TGTGCCAGCAGCACCCGACAGGTTAATAATTCACCCCTCCACTTT
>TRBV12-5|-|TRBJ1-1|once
CASGLTPFATMNTEAFF
TGTGCTAGTGGTTTGACACCCTTCGCAACCATGAACACTGAAGCTTTCTTT
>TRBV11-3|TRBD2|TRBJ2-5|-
CASSQRSGGAETQYF
TGTGCCAGCAGCCAAAGGAGCGGGGGGGCGGAGACCCAGTACTTC
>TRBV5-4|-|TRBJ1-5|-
CASSRGTGYNQPQHF
TGTGCCAGCAGCCGCGGAACCGGTTACAATCAGCCCCAGCATTTT